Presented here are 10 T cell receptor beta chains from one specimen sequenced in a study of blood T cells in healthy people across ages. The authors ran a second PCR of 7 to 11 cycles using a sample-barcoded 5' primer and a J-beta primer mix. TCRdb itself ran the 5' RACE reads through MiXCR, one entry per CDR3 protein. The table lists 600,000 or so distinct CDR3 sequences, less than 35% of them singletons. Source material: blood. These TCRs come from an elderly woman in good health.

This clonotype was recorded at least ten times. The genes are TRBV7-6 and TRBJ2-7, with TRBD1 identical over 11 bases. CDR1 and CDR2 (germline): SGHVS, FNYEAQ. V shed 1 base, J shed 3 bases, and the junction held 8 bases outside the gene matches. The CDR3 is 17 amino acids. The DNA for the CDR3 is TGTGCCAGCAGCTTAGGAGTGGGGGGGACAGGGGGCTACGAGCAGTACTTC. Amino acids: CASSLGVGGTGGYEQYF.

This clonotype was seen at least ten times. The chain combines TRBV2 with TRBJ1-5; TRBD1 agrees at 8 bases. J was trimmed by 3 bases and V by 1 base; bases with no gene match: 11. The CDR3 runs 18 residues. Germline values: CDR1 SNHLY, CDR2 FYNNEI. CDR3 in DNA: TGTGCCAGCAGTGAAGGAGCATCCAGGGGGCATATCAATCAGCCCCAGCATTTT. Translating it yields CASSEGASRGHINQPQHF.

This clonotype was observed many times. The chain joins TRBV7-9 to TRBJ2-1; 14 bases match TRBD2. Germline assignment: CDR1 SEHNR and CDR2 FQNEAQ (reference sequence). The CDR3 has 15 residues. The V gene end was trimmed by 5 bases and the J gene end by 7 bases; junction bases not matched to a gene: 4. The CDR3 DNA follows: TGTGCCAGCAGCCTGACTAGCGGGGGGGGTAATGAGCAGTTCTTC. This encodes CASSLTSGGGNEQFF.

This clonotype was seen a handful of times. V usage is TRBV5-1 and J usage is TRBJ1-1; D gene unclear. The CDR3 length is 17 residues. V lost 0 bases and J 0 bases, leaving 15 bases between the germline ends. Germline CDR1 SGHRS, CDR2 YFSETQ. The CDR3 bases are TGCGCCAGCAGCTTGGGCCCGGAGTACCCCATGAACACTGAAGCTTTCTTT. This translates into CASSLGPEYPMNTEAFF.

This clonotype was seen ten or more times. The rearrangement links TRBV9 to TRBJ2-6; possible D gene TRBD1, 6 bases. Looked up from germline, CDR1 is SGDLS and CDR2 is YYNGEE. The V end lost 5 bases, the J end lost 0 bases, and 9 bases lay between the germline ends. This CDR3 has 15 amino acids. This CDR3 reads CASSRQVSGANVLTF. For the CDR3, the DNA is TGTGCCAGCAGTCGACAGGTCTCTGGGGCCAACGTCCTGACTTTC.

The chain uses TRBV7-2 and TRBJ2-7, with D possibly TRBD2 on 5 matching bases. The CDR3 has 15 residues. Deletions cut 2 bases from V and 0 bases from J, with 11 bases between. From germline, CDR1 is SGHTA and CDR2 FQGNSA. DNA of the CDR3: TGTGCCAGCAGCTTATTCCCGGGGAACTCCTACGAGCAGTACTTC. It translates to CASSLFPGNSYEQYF.

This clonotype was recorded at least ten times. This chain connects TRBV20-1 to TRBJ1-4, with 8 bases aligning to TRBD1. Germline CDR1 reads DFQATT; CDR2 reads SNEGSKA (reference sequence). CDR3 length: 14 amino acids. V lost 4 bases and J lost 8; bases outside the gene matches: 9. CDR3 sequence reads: CSATRTGSVEKLFF. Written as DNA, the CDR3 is TGCAGTGCTACCAGGACAGGGTCCGTCGAAAAACTGTTTTTT.

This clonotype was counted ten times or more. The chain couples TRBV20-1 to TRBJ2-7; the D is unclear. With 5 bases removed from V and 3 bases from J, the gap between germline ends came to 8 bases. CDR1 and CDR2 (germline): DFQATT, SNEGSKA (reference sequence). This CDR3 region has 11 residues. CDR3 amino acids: CSAAAGYEQYF. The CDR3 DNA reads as TGCAGTGCTGCCGCAGGCTACGAGCAGTACTTC.

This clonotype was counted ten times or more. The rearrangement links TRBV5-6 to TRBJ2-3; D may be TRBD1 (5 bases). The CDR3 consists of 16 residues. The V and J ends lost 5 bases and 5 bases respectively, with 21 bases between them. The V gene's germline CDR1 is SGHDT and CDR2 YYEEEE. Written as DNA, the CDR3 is TGTGCCAGCAGACGTGGTCCAGGGAAAATGGAAGATACGCAGTATTTT. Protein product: CASRRGPGKMEDTQYF.

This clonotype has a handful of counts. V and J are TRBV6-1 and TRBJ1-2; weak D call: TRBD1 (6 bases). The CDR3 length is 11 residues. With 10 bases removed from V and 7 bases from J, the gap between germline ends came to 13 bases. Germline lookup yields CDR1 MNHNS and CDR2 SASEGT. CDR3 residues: CATQGMSGYTF. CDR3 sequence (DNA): TGTGCCACACAGGGAATGAGTGGCTACACCTTC.